This T cell receptor beta chain was found in a study of blood T cells in healthy people across ages. Trimming took 10 bases from V and 7 from J, leaving 20 bases between them. Germline V gene data show CDR1 as MNHEY and CDR2 as SVGEGT. The CDR3 runs 14 residues. Study-wide results and caveats: A strong correlation between TCR beta diversity and naive T cell percentage was seen. While age rose, TCR beta diversity per million T cells dropped in a roughly linear way.

The authors ran a second PCR of 7 to 11 cycles using a sample-barcoded 5' primer and a J-beta primer mix. Each single sample gave us at least 2.5 million CDR3-containing paired-end reads. TCRdb processed the 5' RACE reads anew with MiXCR; each CDR3 protein has one entry. Altogether around 800,000 distinct CDR3 sequences are present, roughly 24% being singletons, with the ten largest covering 3%. Turning to this clonotype: The target antigen is unknown.

These sequences were also reported in another study, on T cells of mothers and their children. That source reports: The yield was over 9 million TCR beta CDR3 reads from each mother and approximately 3 million from each child.

This receptor was obtained from a boy aged 10-17 years in good health. The specimen was blood. This chain joins TRBV6-2 or TRBV6-3 and TRBJ1-5, with D perhaps matching TRBD1 (5 bases). The CDR3 bases are TGTGCCACGAGTTATAAGACAGCCGTCCAGCCCCAGCATTTT. Translating it yields CATSYKTAVQPQHF.